These 22 T cell receptor beta chains share one sample of origin, sequenced in a study of CD8 T cells in Susac syndrome (dated by TCRdb to between 2018 and 2020). Library preparation employed the immunoSEQ multiplex PCR assay. RNA was extracted using the RNeasy kit, and about 0.45 to 1 ug of the RNA was reverse transcribed with random hexamers. In-frame beta chains were kept once TCRdb had trimmed the public reads at Q25 with fastp and called clones with MiXCR. Every distinct CDR3 protein forms one entry, paired with its most common genes and DNA. The sample has 100,000 to 150,000 distinct CDR3 sequences on record, around 94% of them singletons. The ten most abundant clones make up over 0.065% of the sample. The sequenced material came from CD4+ T cells from PBMCs. The receptors were sampled from a human donor in good health.

This clonotype appeared once. V gene TRBV20-1 combines with J gene TRBJ2-2; D not resolved. The ends were cut back, 3 bases at V and 2 bases at J, with 4 bases in the middle. This CDR3 is built from 12 residues. Looked up from germline, CDR1 is DFQATT and CDR2 is SNEGSKA (reference sequence). CDR3 residues: CSARGNTGELFF. DNA for the CDR3: TGCAGTGCTAGGGGAAACACCGGGGAGCTGTTTTTT.

This rearrangement joins TRBV2 to TRBJ1-1, with D unclear. Germline values: CDR1 SNHLY, CDR2 FYNNEI. Trimming took 5 bases from V and 7 from J, leaving 11 bases between them. This CDR3 is built from 12 residues. CDR3 residues: CASSLQRIEAFF. The DNA of the CDR3 is TGTGCCAGCAGTTTACAGCGGATTGAAGCTTTCTTT.

V is TRBV5-1 and J is TRBJ1-3; D uncertain. The CDR3 extends over 16 amino acids. Germline CDR1 is SGHRS and CDR2 is YFSETQ. Deletions cut 6 bases from V and 4 bases from J, with 20 bases between. The CDR3 here is CASTPTAGMSGNTIYF. CDR3 coding DNA: TGCGCCAGCACCCCCACGGCTGGGATGTCAGGAAACACCATATATTTT.

The CDR3 nucleotides read TGTGCCAGCAGCGTACAGGGTAAGGCCACTGAAGCTTTCTTT. This translates into CASSVQGKATEAFF. This sequence joins TRBV7-8 and TRBJ1-1; perhaps TRBD1 as D (6 bases). This CDR3 is built from 14 residues. Trimming removed 5 bases from V and 4 bases from J, with 14 bases in between. CDR1 is SGHVS and CDR2 is FQNEAQ in the germline V gene.

This chain joins TRBV4-2 and TRBJ2-1; D possibly corresponds to TRBD2 (5 bases). Germline V CDR1 and CDR2: LGHNA, YNFKEQ. The length of the CDR3 is 15 residues. Trimming pared 0 bases from V and 7 bases from J, leaving 13 bases between. The CDR3 DNA follows: TGTGCCAGCAGCCAAGATCGAGGGTTCGGGAATGAGCAGTTCTTC. Its protein is CASSQDRGFGNEQFF.

The rearrangement uses TRBV7-2 and TRBJ2-2, with D unclear. V was trimmed by 5 bases and J by 0 bases, leaving 7 bases between them. Germline CDR1 and CDR2: SGHTA and FQGNSA. This CDR3 is built from 14 residues. Here the CDR3 DNA reads TGTGCCAGCAGCGCGACCGCGAACACCGGGGAGCTGTTTTTT. Translated, it gives CASSATANTGELFF. Using reference TRBV7-2 and TRBJ2-2 for the parts outside the CDR3, the full variable domain is GAGVSQSPSNKVTEKGKDVELRCDPISGHTALYWYRQSLGQGLEFLIYFQGNSAPDKSGLPSDRFSAERTGGSVSTLTIQRTQQEDSAVYLCASSATANTGELFFGEGSRLTVL.

The chain carries TRBV10-3 and TRBJ1-2, with 7 bases matching TRBD1. Per germline, CDR1 ENHRY and CDR2 SYGVKD. The CDR3 runs to 14 residues. The V segment lost 6 bases and the J segment 4 bases; nucleotides outside the gene matches: 8. CDR3 DNA sequence: TGTGCCATCAGCGCTACAGGGGTCGGCTATGGCTACACCTTC. This codes for CAISATGVGYGYTF.

This chain joins TRBV19 and TRBJ2-7, with 8 bases fitting TRBD1. The CDR3 sequence is 14 residues long. V trimming: 4 bases; J trimming: 4 bases; junction bases outside the gene matches: 6. Germline-derived CDR1 and CDR2 are LNHDA and SQIVND (reference sequence). The CDR3 bases are TGTGCCAGTAGTACCGCGACAGGGGCGTACGAGCAGTACTTC. As protein: CASSTATGAYEQYF.

The rearrangement joins TRBV6-1 to TRBJ1-1; perhaps TRBD1 as D (5 bases). The V gene lost 7 bases and the J gene lost 1 base, with 10 bases spanning the gap. In germline, CDR1 is MNHNS, CDR2 SASEGT. CDR3 length equals 13 residues. CDR3 protein: CASTQTANTEAFF. The CDR3 DNA reads as TGTGCCAGCACCCAGACAGCGAACACTGAAGCTTTCTTT.

This chain links TRBV30 with TRBJ2-1; 7 bases align to TRBD2. Germline loops: CDR1 GTSNPN, CDR2 SVGIG (reference sequence). Losses at the gene ends were 2 bases for V and 6 bases for J; bases not matched to a gene: 4. This CDR3 spans 13 amino acids. The CDR3 bases are TGTGCCTGGAGTACCGGACTAGTCAATGAGCAGTTCTTC. It specifies CAWSTGLVNEQFF.

The gene calls are TRBV10-3 and TRBJ2-7; 13 nucleotides agree with TRBD2. This CDR3 region has 15 residues. V lost 9 bases to trimming and J lost 4 bases; unmatched junction nucleotides: 9. Germline assignment: CDR1 ENHRY and CDR2 SYGVKD. The CDR3 DNA reads as TGTGCCATAGCTCCGGGACTAGCGGGAAGTTACGAGCAGTACTTC. This gives the protein CAIAPGLAGSYEQYF.

This chain links TRBV18 with TRBJ1-5; possibly TRBD1 for D (5 bases). This CDR3 is built from 13 residues. V lost 5 bases to trimming and J lost 4 bases, with 9 bases between them. Germline values: CDR1 KGHSH, CDR2 LQKENI. The DNA for the CDR3 is TGTGCCAGCTCAGAGACAGCTAATCAGCCCCAGCATTTT. It specifies CASSETANQPQHF.

The chain couples TRBV7-2 to TRBJ1-1; unclear D gene. Between the trimmed V and J ends, which lost 2 bases and 2 bases, there was a span of 6 bases. Germline loops: CDR1 SGHTA, CDR2 FQGNSA. The CDR3 spans 13 residues. The CDR3 DNA reads TGTGCCAGCAGCTTAAGGATAAACACTGAAGCTTTCTTT. The encoded protein is CASSLRINTEAFF.

The V and J genes are TRBV13 and TRBJ2-7; no clear D. The length of the CDR3 is 14 residues. Germline-derived CDR1 and CDR2 are PRHDT and FYEKMQ (reference sequence). V shed 0 bases and J shed 5 bases, with 11 bases lying between them. CDR3 sequence (DNA): TGTGCCAGCAGCTTAGGGGTTCCAGGAGACGAGCAGTACTTC. Encoded protein: CASSLGVPGDEQYF.

V and J are TRBV4-3 and TRBJ2-7; TRBD2 aligns across 9 bases. CDR3 length equals 16 residues. CDR1 is LGHNA, CDR2 YSLEER, per germline. V lost 0 bases to trimming and J lost 2 bases; unmatched junction nucleotides: 5. The chain's CDR3 is CASSQDRIAGAYEQYF. CDR3 bases: TGCGCCAGCAGCCAAGATAGAATAGCGGGGGCCTACGAGCAGTACTTC.

This sequence joins TRBV7-2 and TRBJ2-7; D gene uncertain. This CDR3 is 14 amino acids long. CDR1 and CDR2 from the germline V gene are SGHTA and FQGNSA. The germline V and J ends were trimmed by 4 bases and 0 bases, with 10 bases remaining between them. CDR3: CASSSRRSSYEQYF. The CDR3 DNA is TGTGCCAGCAGCTCGCGGAGATCCTCCTACGAGCAGTACTTC.

CDR3 residues: CASSTLGLSETQYF. The CDR3 DNA follows: TGTGCCAGTAGTACGCTAGGACTTTCGGAGACCCAGTACTTC. This sequence joins TRBV19 and TRBJ2-5; tentative D call: TRBD2 (5 bases). Trimming pared 4 bases from V and 5 bases from J, leaving 14 bases between. The CDR3 loop spans 14 amino acids. The germline gives CDR1 LNHDA, CDR2 SQIVND (reference sequence).

This chain uses TRBV7-2 with TRBJ2-7, with D perhaps being TRBD1 or TRBD2 (5 bases each). V dropped 2 bases and J dropped 6 bases, with 8 bases sitting between them. The length of the CDR3 is 12 residues. CDR1 and CDR2 from the germline V gene are SGHTA and FQGNSA. The CDR3 is CASSLRGVEQYF. CDR3 DNA sequence: TGTGCCAGCAGCTTACGGGGCGTCGAGCAGTACTTC.

The chain links TRBV4-3 to TRBJ1-5; D gene uncertain. The CDR3 totals 16 residues. V gave up 0 bases and J gave up 2 bases, with 11 bases separating them. CDR1 LGHNA and CDR2 YSLEER come from the germline V gene. As DNA, the CDR3 is TGCGCCAGCAGCCAAGATCGGAGGGTCGGCAATCAGCCCCAGCATTTT. Translating it yields CASSQDRRVGNQPQHF.

The CDR3 loop reads CASSLTGRSGNTIYF. CDR3 coding DNA: TGTGCCAGCAGTTTAACAGGGCGCTCTGGAAACACCATATATTTT. The rearrangement links TRBV7-9 to TRBJ1-3; a weak D match, TRBD1 (6 bases). V was pared by 6 bases and J by 0 bases, with 12 bases between. This CDR3 is 15 amino acids long. Germline V CDR1 and CDR2: SEHNR, FQNEAQ (reference sequence).

J is TRBJ1-1 and V is TRBV29-1; D is possibly TRBD1 (6 bases). This CDR3 is 11 amino acids long. The V gene lost 7 bases and the J gene lost 8 bases, with 14 bases spanning the gap. Per the germline V gene, CDR1 is SQVTM and CDR2 is ANQGSEA. The CDR3 sequence: CSGTGPVEAFF. CDR3 DNA: TGCAGCGGTACAGGGCCGGTCGAAGCTTTCTTT.

V usage is TRBV20-1 and J usage is TRBJ2-5; 7 positions agree with TRBD1. The CDR3 contains 13 residues. Germline CDR1 is DFQATT and CDR2 is SNEGSKA (reference sequence). Trimming removed 6 bases from V and 0 bases from J; junction bases left unmatched: 4. The CDR3 coding sequence is TGCAGTGCGCCGGGACAGTACCAAGAGACCCAGTACTTC. Its protein product is CSAPGQYQETQYF.